The T cell receptor (beta chain) described here comes from a study of CD8 T cells in ankylosing spondylitis. Regarding the study as a whole: Characteristic, it appeared, of ankylosing spondylitis blood was a TCR beta motif of eight or nine highly homologous variants.

Germline V gene lookup returns CDR1 SQVTM and CDR2 ANQGSEA. J lost 9 bases, V lost 5 bases, and 11 bases had no gene match. This CDR3 has 14 amino acids. One entry per CDR3 protein, called by TCRdb with MiXCR from the 5' RACE reads. The sample yields roughly 100,000 distinct CDR3 sequences, roughly 8.3% seen once. This clonotype was observed at least ten times. The antigen remains undetermined. Sequences were obtained from blood, either unsorted or a sorted T cell fraction (not recorded which). This chain uses TRBV29-1 with TRBJ2-1, with 9 bases matching TRBD2. The receptor comes from a male donor with ankylosing spondylitis or in good health (not recorded which). CDR3 in DNA: TGCAGCGTTTCCCGGGGTAGCGGGAGAACTGAGCAGTTCTTC. Residues: CSVSRGSGRTEQFF.